The 7 T cell receptor beta chains listed next were all sequenced from one sample in a study of shared clonotypes between healthy human individuals. Method: immunoSEQ multiplex PCR; TCRdb's copy keeps in-frame clones and lacks some. The data hold about 2.3 million clones, with around 90% observed a single time. The sample consisted of naive CD4+ T cells from PBMCs. Described subset: CD45RA+ positively selected. These receptors all come from a man between 18 and 35 years old in good health. Some clones in this sample may be carry-over from other donors' samples.

The rearrangement uses TRBV7-9 and TRBJ1-1; D gene uncertain. V lost 3 bases and J lost 6, with 8 bases in between. Germline V CDR1 and CDR2: SEHNR, FQNEAQ (reference sequence). The CDR3 is 12 residues long. CDR3 in amino acids: CASSFQLPEAFF. The CDR3 DNA reads as TGTGCCAGCAGCTTCCAGTTACCTGAAGCTTTCTTT.

The rearrangement joins TRBV5-8 to TRBJ2-3; 9 bases match TRBD1. J lost 3 bases, V lost 1 base, and 9 bases had no gene match. The CDR3 spans 17 residues. Germline V gene data show CDR1 as SGHTS and CDR2 as YDEGEE. CDR3 sequence: CASSLLGGTGRTDTQYF. CDR3 nucleotide sequence: TGTGCCAGCAGCTTGCTGGGAGGGACAGGGAGAACAGATACGCAGTATTTT.

This chain connects TRBV6-5 to TRBJ1-2, with 10 bases identical to TRBD1. The CDR3 is made up of 15 amino acids. The germline CDR1 and CDR2 sequences are MNHEY and SVGAGI. Trimming at V came to 5 bases and at J to 5 bases, leaving 8 bases not matched to a gene. CDR3: CASSAPGQGLYGYTF. The CDR3 DNA sequence: TGTGCCAGCAGTGCACCGGGACAGGGGTTGTATGGCTACACCTTC.

Worth noting for this clone: This sample also contains other DNA sequences that code for the same CDR3. The genes are TRBV9 and TRBJ1-1, with D perhaps matching TRBD1 (6 bases). The CDR3 totals 14 residues. The V gene's germline CDR1 is SGDLS and CDR2 YYNGEE. Trimming removed 2 bases at V and 1 base at J, with 9 bases between. CDR3 sequence: CASSVSQGNTEAFF. The CDR3 DNA follows: TGTGCCAGCAGCGTTTCACAGGGGAACACTGAAGCTTTCTTT.

The chain's CDR3 is CASRSGRVNEQYF. The CDR3 DNA is TGTGCCAGCAGATCGGGCAGGGTGAACGAGCAGTACTTC. The rearrangement uses TRBV5-6 and TRBJ2-7; perhaps TRBD1 as D (5 bases). Trimming left V 5 bases short and J 5 bases short, with 14 bases between. Germline CDR1 SGHDT, CDR2 YYEEEE. This CDR3 is built from 13 residues.

The CDR3 sequence is CASGTFYGYTF. The CDR3 DNA reads as TGTGCCAGCGGAACCTTCTATGGCTACACCTTC. The rearrangement links TRBV28 to TRBJ1-2; D remains unclear. This CDR3 is 11 amino acids long. Trimming took off 8 bases at V and 4 bases at J, with 8 bases between the two ends. The germline CDR1 and CDR2 sequences are MDHEN and SYDVKM.

J is TRBJ2-3 and V is TRBV11-3, with TRBD2 identical over 9 bases. Trimming cost V 5 bases and J 3 bases; bases outside gene matches: 12. Germline V CDR1 and CDR2: SGHNT, YENEEA. The CDR3 is 17 amino acids. This CDR3 is CASSKNAAGGPTDTQYF. The DNA for the CDR3 is TGTGCCAGCAGCAAAAATGCGGCGGGAGGGCCGACAGATACGCAGTATTTT.